Sequencing of this TCR beta chain was carried out in a study of cytomegalovirus exposure and HLA in healthy donors. This CDR3 comprises 12 residues. V gave up 6 bases and J gave up 8 bases, with 13 bases separating them. Looked up from germline, CDR1 is MDHEN and CDR2 is SYDVKM. With respect to this clone: Its antigen is not known.

Points from the study as a whole: Some V segments, TRBV6-2 and TRBV6-3 among them, were indistinguishable and were therefore excluded. As confirmed in vitro, a few CMV-associated chains were specific for CMV antigens. Cytomegalovirus-associated status was assigned to roughly 160 TCR beta chains. Compared with the approximately 700-donor mean, an Asian-associated ancestry cluster reportedly had fewer N-insertions, according to a later analysis.

The PCR contained 60 Vbeta and 13 Jbeta primers. Generated by immunoSEQ multiplex PCR, the TCRdb table keeps only in-frame clones and is missing some. The table has some 190,000 clones, just under 75% seen once. The gene calls are TRBV28 and TRBJ1-2; D gene ambiguous. The sample was PBMCs. The source of this sequence is a woman aged 25-40 years in good health and CMV-seropositive. Written as DNA, the CDR3 is TGTGCCAGCAGGTCCGGCGTCGGGGGCTACACCTTC. Amino acid sequence: CASRSGVGGYTF.